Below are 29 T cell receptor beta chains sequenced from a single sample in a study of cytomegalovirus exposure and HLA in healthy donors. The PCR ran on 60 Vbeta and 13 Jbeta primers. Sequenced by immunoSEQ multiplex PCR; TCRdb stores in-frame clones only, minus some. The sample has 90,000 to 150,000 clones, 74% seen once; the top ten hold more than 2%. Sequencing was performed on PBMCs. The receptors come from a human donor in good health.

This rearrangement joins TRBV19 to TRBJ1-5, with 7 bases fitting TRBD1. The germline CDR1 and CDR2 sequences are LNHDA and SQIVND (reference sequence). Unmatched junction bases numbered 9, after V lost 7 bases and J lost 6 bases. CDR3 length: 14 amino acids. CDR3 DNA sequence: TGTGCCAGTACCCACAGGGGAGAAGGTCAGCCCCAGCATTTT. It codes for CASTHRGEGQPQHF. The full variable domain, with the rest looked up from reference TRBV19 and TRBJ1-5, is DGGITQSPKYLFRKEGQNVTLSCEQNLNHDAMYWYRQDPGQGLRLIYYSQIVNDFQKGDIAEGYSVSREKKESFPLTVTSAQKNPTAFYLCASTHRGEGQPQHFGDGTRLSIL.

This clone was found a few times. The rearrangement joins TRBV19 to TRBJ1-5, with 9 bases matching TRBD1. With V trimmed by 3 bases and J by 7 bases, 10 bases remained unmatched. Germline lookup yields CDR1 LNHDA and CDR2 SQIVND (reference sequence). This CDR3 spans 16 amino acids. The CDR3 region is CASSIGRGQGRQPQHF. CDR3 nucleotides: TGTGCCAGTAGTATCGGTCGGGGACAGGGACGGCAGCCCCAGCATTTT.

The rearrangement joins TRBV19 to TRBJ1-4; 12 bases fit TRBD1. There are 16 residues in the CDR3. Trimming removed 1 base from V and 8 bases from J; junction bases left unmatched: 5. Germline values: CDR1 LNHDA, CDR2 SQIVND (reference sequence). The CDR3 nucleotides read TGTGCCAGTAGTATAGGGGGACAGGGGGCGAGAGAAAAACTGTTTTTT. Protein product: CASSIGGQGAREKLFF. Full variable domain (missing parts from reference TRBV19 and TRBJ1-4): DGGITQSPKYLFRKEGQNVTLSCEQNLNHDAMYWYRQDPGQGLRLIYYSQIVNDFQKGDIAEGYSVSREKKESFPLTVTSAQKNPTAFYLCASSIGGQGAREKLFFGSGTQLSVL.

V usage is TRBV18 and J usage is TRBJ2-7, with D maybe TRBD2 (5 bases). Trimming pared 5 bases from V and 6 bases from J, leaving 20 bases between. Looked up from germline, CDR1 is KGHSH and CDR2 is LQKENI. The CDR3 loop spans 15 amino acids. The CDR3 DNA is TGTGCCAGCTCAATCGAGGGAATTTTCAGTGCCGAGCAGTACTTC. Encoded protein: CASSIEGIFSAEQYF.

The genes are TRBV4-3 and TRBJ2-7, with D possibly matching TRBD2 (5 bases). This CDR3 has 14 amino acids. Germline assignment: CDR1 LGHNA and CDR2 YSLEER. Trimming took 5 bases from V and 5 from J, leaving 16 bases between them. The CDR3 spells CASSYSNGVDEQYF. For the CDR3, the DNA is TGCGCCAGCAGCTACTCGAACGGGGTCGACGAGCAGTACTTC.

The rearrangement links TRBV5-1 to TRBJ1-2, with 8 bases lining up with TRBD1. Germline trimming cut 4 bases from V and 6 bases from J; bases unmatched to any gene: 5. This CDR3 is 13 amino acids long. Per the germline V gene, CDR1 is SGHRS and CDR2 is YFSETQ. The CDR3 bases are TGCGCCAGCAGCGTCCAGGGGGCTGATGGCTACACCTTC. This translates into CASSVQGADGYTF. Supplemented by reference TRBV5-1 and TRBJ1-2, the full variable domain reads KAGVTQTPRYLIKTRGQQVTLSCSPISGHRSVSWYQQTPGQGLQFLFEYFSETQRNKGNFPGRFSGRQFSNSRSEMNVSTLELGDSALYLCASSVQGADGYTFGSGTRLTVV.

The CDR3 DNA is TGTGCCAGCAGTGAACTCCGGGGGAATCAGCCCCAGCATTTT. Amino acid sequence: CASSELRGNQPQHF. V usage is TRBV2 and J usage is TRBJ1-5; TRBD1 is a possible D gene (5 bases). V lost 2 bases to trimming and J lost 4 bases, with 9 bases between them. CDR1 and CDR2 from the germline V gene are SNHLY and FYNNEI. This CDR3 region has 14 residues.

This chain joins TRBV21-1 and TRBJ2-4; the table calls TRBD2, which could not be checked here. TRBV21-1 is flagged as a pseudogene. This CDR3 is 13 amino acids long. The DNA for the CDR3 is TGTGCCAGCAGCAAAACTGCTCGGGACATTCAGTACTTC. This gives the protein CASSKTARDIQYF.

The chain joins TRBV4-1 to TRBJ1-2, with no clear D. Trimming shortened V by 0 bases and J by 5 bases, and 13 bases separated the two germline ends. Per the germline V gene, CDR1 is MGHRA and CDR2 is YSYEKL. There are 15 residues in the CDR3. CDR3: CASSQETGIGYGYTF. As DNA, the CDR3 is TGCGCCAGCAGCCAAGAGACGGGGATCGGGTATGGCTACACCTTC.

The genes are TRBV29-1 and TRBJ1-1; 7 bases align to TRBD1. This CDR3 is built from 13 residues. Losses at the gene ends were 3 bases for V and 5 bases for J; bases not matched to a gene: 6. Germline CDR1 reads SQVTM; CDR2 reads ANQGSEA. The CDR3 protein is CSVDRGSGTEAFF. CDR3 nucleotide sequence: TGCAGCGTTGACAGGGGGTCGGGTACTGAAGCTTTCTTT.

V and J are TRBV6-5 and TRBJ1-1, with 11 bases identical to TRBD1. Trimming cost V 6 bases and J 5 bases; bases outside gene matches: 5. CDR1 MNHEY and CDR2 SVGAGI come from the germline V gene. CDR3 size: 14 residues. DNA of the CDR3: TGTGCCAGCAGACGGGACAGGGGGGAGACTGAAGCTTTCTTT. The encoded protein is CASRRDRGETEAFF.

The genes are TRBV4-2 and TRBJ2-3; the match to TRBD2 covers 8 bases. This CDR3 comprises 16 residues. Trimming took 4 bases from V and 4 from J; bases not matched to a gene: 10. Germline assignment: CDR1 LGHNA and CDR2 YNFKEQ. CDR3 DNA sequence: TGTGCCAGCAGCCCGCCCCCGGGGGGGCGGGCAGATACGCAGTATTTT. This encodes CASSPPPGGRADTQYF.

The CDR3, as DNA: TGTGCCAGCAGCGTTTTCGGAGGAAACAATGAGCAGTTCTTC. As protein: CASSVFGGNNEQFF. V is TRBV7-8 and J is TRBJ2-1; D might be TRBD2 (5 bases). Deletions cut 5 bases from V and 5 bases from J, with 13 bases between. The CDR3 runs to 14 residues. Germline CDR1 and CDR2: SGHVS and FQNEAQ.

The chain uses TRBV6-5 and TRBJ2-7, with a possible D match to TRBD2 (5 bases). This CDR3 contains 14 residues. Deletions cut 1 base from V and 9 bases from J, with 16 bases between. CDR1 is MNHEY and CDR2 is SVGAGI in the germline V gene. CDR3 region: CASSYFAGIQMQYF. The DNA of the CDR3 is TGTGCCAGCAGTTACTTCGCGGGCATCCAAATGCAGTACTTC.

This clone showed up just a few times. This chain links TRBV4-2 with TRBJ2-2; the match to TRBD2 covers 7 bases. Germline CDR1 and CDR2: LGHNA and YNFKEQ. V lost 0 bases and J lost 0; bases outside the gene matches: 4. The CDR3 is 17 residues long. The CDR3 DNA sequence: TGTGCCAGCAGCCAAGATTGGCTAGCGGCGAACACCGGGGAGCTGTTTTTT. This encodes CASSQDWLAANTGELFF.

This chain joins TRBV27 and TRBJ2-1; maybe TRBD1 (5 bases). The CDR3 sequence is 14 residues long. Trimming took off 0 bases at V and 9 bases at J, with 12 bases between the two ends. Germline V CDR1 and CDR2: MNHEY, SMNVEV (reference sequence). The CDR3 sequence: CASSLSAGKGEQFF. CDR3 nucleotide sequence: TGTGCCAGCAGTTTATCGGCAGGGAAGGGTGAGCAGTTCTTC.

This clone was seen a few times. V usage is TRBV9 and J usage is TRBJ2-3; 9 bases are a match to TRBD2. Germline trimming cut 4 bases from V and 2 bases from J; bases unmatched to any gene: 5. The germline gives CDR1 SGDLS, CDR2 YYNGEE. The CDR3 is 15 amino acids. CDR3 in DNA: TGTGCCAGCAGCTCCATAGCGGGGGCCACAGATACGCAGTATTTT. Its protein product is CASSSIAGATDTQYF.

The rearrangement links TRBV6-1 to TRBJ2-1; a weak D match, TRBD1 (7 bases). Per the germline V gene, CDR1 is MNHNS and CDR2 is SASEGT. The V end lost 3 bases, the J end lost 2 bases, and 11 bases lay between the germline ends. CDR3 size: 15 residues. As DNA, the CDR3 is TGTGCCAGCAGTGAGGAGGGACAGCCCTACAATGAGCAGTTCTTC. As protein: CASSEEGQPYNEQFF.

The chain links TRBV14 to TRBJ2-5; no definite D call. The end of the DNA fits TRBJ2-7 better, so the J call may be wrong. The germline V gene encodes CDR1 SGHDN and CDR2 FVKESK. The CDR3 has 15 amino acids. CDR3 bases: TGTGCCAGCAGCCCCCTTTATACCCCTCTCTACGAGCAGTACTTC. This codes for CASSPLYTPLYEQYF.

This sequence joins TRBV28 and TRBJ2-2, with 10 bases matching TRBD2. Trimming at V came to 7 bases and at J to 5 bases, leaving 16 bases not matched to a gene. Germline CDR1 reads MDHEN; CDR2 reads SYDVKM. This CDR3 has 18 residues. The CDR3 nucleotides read TGTGCCAGCACCCTCCAGGGGCTAGCGGGAGTAGGGACCGGGGAGCTGTTTTTT. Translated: CASTLQGLAGVGTGELFF.

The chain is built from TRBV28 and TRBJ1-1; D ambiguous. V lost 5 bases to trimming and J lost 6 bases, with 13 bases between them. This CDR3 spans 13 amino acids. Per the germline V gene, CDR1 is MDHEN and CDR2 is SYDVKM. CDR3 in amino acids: CASSPPAGSEAFF. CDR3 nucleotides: TGTGCCAGCAGTCCTCCTGCGGGCTCTGAAGCTTTCTTT.

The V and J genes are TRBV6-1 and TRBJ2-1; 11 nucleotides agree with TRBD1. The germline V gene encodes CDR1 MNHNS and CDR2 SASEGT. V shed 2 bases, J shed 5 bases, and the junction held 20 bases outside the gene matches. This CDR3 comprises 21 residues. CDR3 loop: CASSERVSGQGVSRINNEQFF. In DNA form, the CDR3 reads TGTGCCAGCAGTGAAAGGGTTTCGGGACAGGGGGTCAGCCGAATAAACAATGAGCAGTTCTTC.

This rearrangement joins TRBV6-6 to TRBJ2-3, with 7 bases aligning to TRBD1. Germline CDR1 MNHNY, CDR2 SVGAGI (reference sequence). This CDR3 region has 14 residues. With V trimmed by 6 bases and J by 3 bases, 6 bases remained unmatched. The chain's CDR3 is CASSNPQGTDTQYF. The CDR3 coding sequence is TGTGCCAGCAGCAACCCACAGGGGACAGATACGCAGTATTTT.

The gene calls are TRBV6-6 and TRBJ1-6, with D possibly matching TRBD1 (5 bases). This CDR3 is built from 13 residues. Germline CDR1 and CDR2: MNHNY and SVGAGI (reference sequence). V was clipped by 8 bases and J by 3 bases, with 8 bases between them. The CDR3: CASWGSYNSPLHF. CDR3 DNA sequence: TGTGCCAGCTGGGGCAGCTATAATTCACCCCTCCACTTT.

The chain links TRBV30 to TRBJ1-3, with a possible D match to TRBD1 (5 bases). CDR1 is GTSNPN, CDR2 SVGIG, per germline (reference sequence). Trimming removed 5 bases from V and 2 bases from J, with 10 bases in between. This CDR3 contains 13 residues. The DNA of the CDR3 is TGTGCCTGGGGGCAGGGCCCTGGAAACACCATATATTTT. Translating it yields CAWGQGPGNTIYF.

The CDR3 protein is CASSQTANYGYTF. As DNA, the CDR3 is TGTGCCAGCAGCCAGACAGCTAACTATGGCTACACCTTC. The genes are TRBV5-4 and TRBJ1-2; a possible D gene is TRBD1 (5 bases). V lost 4 bases and J 0 bases, leaving 7 bases between the germline ends. Germline V gene lookup returns CDR1 SGHNT and CDR2 YYREEE (reference sequence). The CDR3 has 13 residues.

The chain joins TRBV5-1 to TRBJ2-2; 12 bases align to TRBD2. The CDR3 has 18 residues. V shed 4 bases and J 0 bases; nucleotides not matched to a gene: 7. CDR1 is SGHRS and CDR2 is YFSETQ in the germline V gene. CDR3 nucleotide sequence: TGCGCCAGCAGCCCGGGGACTAGCGGGTACGCGAACACCGGGGAGCTGTTTTTT. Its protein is CASSPGTSGYANTGELFF.

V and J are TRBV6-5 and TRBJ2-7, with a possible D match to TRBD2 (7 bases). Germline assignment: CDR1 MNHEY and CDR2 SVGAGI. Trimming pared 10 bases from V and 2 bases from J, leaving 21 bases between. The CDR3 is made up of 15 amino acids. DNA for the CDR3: TGTGCCACCAAGGTTCTCACAGGGAGGGCCTACGAGCAGTACTTC. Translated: CATKVLTGRAYEQYF.

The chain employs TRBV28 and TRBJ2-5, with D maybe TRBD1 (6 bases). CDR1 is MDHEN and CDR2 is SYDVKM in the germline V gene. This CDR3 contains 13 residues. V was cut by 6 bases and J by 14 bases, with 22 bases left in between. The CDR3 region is CASSQGRESKSYF. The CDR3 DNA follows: TGTGCCAGCAGCCAGGGGCGCGAATCTAAGAGTTACTTC.